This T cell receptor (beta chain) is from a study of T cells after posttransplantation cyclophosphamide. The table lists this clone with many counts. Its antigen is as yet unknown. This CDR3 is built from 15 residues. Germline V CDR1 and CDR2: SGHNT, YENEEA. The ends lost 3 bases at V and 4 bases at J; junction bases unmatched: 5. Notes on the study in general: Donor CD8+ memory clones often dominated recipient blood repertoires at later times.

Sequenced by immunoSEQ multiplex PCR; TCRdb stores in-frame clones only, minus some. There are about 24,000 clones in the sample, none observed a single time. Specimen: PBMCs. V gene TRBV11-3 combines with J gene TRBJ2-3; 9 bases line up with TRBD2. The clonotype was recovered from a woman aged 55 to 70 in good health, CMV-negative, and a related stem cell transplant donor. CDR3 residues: CASSLGTSWADTQYF. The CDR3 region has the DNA TGTGCCAGCAGCTTGGGGACTAGCTGGGCAGATACGCAGTATTTT. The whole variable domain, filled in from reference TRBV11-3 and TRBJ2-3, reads EAGVVQSPRYKIIEKKQPVAFWCNPISGHNTLYWYLQNLGQGPELLIRYENEEAVDDSQLPKDRFSAERLKGVDSTLKIQPAELGDSAVYLCASSLGTSWADTQYFGPGTRLTVL.